Listed below are T cell receptor beta chains from one sample, sequenced in a study of blood T cell repertoires in COVID-19. Data came from immunoSEQ multiplex PCR; TCRdb stores just in-frame clones and leaves some out. The sample includes approximately 100,000 clones, 88% of them seen just once. Sequencing used peripheral blood. These receptors came from a woman aged 60-75 years with acute or convalescent COVID-19. The CDR3 runs from the conserved cysteine through the conserved F or W. A D gene is named only where the DNA matches it firmly. Clone size, where shown, is once, few, many, or a class for clones that have expanded.

cdr3_aa: CASSPIAGSGTDTQYF
cdr3_nt: TGTGCCAGCTCACCAATAGCGGGGTCAGGAACAGATACGCAGTATTTT
j_call: TRBJ2-3
clone_size: NA
d_call: TRBD2
v_call: TRBV18

cdr3_aa: CASSHTGQTEAFF
cdr3_nt: TGTGCCAGCAGCCATACAGGGCAGACTGAAGCTTTCTTT
j_call: TRBJ1-1
clone_size: NA
d_call: NA
v_call: TRBV3-1/TRBV3-2

cdr3_aa: CASLTGGMRAFF
cdr3_nt: TGTGCCAGCCTTACAGGGGGCATGAGAGCTTTCTTT
j_call: TRBJ1-1
clone_size: NA
d_call: TRBD1
v_call: TRBV6-5

cdr3_aa: CASSVFGGGYTF
cdr3_nt: TGTGCCAGCAGCGTCTTCGGAGGGGGCTACACCTTC
j_call: TRBJ1-2
clone_size: NA
d_call: NA
v_call: TRBV9

cdr3_aa: CASSPGQGLNSPLHF
cdr3_nt: TGTGCCAGCAGCCCCGGACAGGGACTCAATTCACCCCTCCACTTT
j_call: TRBJ1-6
clone_size: NA
d_call: TRBD1
v_call: TRBV9

cdr3_aa: CASSPPGQDYNEQFF
cdr3_nt: TGTGCCAGCAGCCCCCCGGGACAGGACTACAATGAGCAGTTCTTC
j_call: TRBJ2-1
clone_size: NA
d_call: TRBD1
v_call: TRBV5-4

cdr3_aa: CASSPGGNWGEQYF
cdr3_nt: TGTGCCAGCAGCCCCGGGGGGAATTGGGGGGAGCAGTACTTC
j_call: TRBJ2-7
clone_size: NA
d_call: TRBD2
v_call: TRBV11-2

cdr3_aa: CASSLIGRINEQYF
cdr3_nt: TGTGCCAGCAGTTTAATCGGGAGGATCAACGAGCAGTACTTC
j_call: TRBJ2-7
clone_size: once
d_call: TRBD2
v_call: TRBV28

cdr3_aa: CASSFIEENYGYTF
cdr3_nt: TGTGCCAGCAGCTTTATAGAGGAGAACTATGGCTACACCTTC
j_call: TRBJ1-2
clone_size: NA
d_call: NA
v_call: TRBV5-6

cdr3_aa: CASSADPSGSFPGELFF
cdr3_nt: TGTGCCAGCAGCGCGGACCCTAGCGGGAGCTTTCCCGGGGAGCTGTTTTTT
j_call: TRBJ2-2
clone_size: NA
d_call: TRBD2
v_call: TRBV9

cdr3_aa: CASSFGLESTGELFF
cdr3_nt: TGTGCCAGCAGCTTTGGACTAGAAAGCACCGGGGAGCTGTTTTTT
j_call: TRBJ2-2
clone_size: NA
d_call: TRBD2
v_call: TRBV9

cdr3_aa: CASSQDRDYGYTF
cdr3_nt: TGTGCCAGCAGCCAAGACAGGGACTATGGCTACACCTTC
j_call: TRBJ1-2
clone_size: NA
d_call: NA
v_call: TRBV3-1/TRBV3-2

cdr3_aa: CASSFMTGSNSPLHF
cdr3_nt: TGTGCCAGCAGTTTTATGACAGGAAGTAATTCACCCCTCCACTTT
j_call: TRBJ1-6
clone_size: NA
d_call: NA
v_call: TRBV28

cdr3_aa: CASSSEGGDSYEQYF
cdr3_nt: TGTGCCAGCAGCTCAGAGGGAGGGGATTCCTACGAGCAGTACTTC
j_call: TRBJ2-7
clone_size: NA
d_call: TRBD2
v_call: TRBV11-1

cdr3_aa: CASKPLAGAVHNEQFF
cdr3_nt: TGTGCCAGTAAACCACTAGCGGGAGCGGTGCACAATGAGCAGTTCTTC
j_call: TRBJ2-1
clone_size: NA
d_call: TRBD2
v_call: TRBV19

cdr3_aa: CASSLSAHGAANEKLFF
cdr3_nt: TGTGCCAGCAGTTTAAGCGCTCACGGCGCAGCTAATGAAAAACTGTTTTTT
j_call: TRBJ1-4
clone_size: NA
d_call: NA
v_call: TRBV28

cdr3_aa: CASSFYPDQPQHF
cdr3_nt: TGTGCCAGCAGTTTCTACCCCGATCAGCCCCAGCATTTT
j_call: TRBJ1-5
clone_size: NA
d_call: NA
v_call: TRBV6-5

cdr3_aa: CASRSGLAGVTGELFF
cdr3_nt: TGTGCCAGCAGATCGGGACTAGCGGGAGTTACCGGGGAGCTGTTTTTT
j_call: TRBJ2-2
clone_size: NA
d_call: TRBD2
v_call: TRBV27

cdr3_aa: CASSLGTGTPYEQYF
cdr3_nt: TGTGCCAGCAGCTTAGGTACCGGGACACCGTACGAGCAGTACTTC
j_call: TRBJ2-7
clone_size: NA
d_call: NA
v_call: TRBV13

cdr3_aa: CASSSFTGVSNQPQHF
cdr3_nt: TGTGCCAGCAGTTCGTTTACAGGGGTGAGCAATCAGCCCCAGCATTTT
j_call: TRBJ1-5
clone_size: NA
d_call: TRBD1
v_call: TRBV28

cdr3_aa: CASFSGRGYNEQFF
cdr3_nt: TGTGCCAGCTTCAGCGGGAGGGGCTACAATGAGCAGTTCTTC
j_call: TRBJ2-1
clone_size: NA
d_call: TRBD2
v_call: TRBV2

cdr3_aa: CASSLGQGSYGYTF
cdr3_nt: TGTGCCAGCAGTTTAGGGCAGGGGTCCTATGGCTACACCTTC
j_call: TRBJ1-2
clone_size: NA
d_call: NA
v_call: TRBV28

cdr3_aa: CAISDPNLRGTGNGYTF
cdr3_nt: TGTGCCATCAGTGATCCCAACCTCCGGGGTACTGGAAATGGCTACACCTTC
j_call: TRBJ1-2
clone_size: NA
d_call: NA
v_call: TRBV10-3

cdr3_aa: CTSSLVLAGSSYNEQFF
cdr3_nt: TGCACCAGCAGCCTCGTGCTAGCGGGAAGCTCCTACAATGAGCAGTTCTTC
j_call: TRBJ2-1
clone_size: once
d_call: NA
v_call: TRBV1

cdr3_aa: CSVEPGTREQFF
cdr3_nt: TGCAGCGTTGAACCAGGGACAAGGGAGCAGTTCTTC
j_call: TRBJ2-1
clone_size: NA
d_call: NA
v_call: TRBV29-1

cdr3_aa: CASSTGDTGELFF
cdr3_nt: TGTGCCAGCAGTACAGGGGACACCGGGGAGCTGTTTTTT
j_call: TRBJ2-2
clone_size: few
d_call: TRBD1
v_call: TRBV3-1/TRBV3-2

cdr3_aa: CASNARGDEQFF
cdr3_nt: TGTGCCAGCAACGCCAGGGGCGATGAGCAGTTCTTC
j_call: TRBJ2-1
clone_size: once
d_call: NA
v_call: TRBV27

cdr3_aa: CAWRFLTGYPSSYNEQFF
cdr3_nt: TGTGCCTGGAGATTTTTAACGGGATATCCTAGCTCCTACAATGAGCAGTTCTTC
j_call: TRBJ2-1
clone_size: NA
d_call: NA
v_call: TRBV30

cdr3_aa: CAVPQGAGEKLFF
cdr3_nt: TGTGCAGTTCCACAGGGGGCTGGTGAAAAACTGTTTTTT
j_call: TRBJ1-4
clone_size: NA
d_call: TRBD1
v_call: TRBV28